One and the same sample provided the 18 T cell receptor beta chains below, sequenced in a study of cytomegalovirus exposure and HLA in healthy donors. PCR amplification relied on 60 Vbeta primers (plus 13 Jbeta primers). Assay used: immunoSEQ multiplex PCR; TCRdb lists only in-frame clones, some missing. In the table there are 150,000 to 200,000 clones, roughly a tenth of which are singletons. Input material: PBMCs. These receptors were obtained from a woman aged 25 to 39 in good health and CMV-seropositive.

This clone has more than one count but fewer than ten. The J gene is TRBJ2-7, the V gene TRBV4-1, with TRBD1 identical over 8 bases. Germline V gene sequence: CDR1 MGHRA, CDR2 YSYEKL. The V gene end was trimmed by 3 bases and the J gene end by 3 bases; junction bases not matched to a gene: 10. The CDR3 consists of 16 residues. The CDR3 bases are TGCGCCAGCAGCCAGCGCCGGGACAGGCCTAACTACGAGCAGTACTTC. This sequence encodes CASSQRRDRPNYEQYF.

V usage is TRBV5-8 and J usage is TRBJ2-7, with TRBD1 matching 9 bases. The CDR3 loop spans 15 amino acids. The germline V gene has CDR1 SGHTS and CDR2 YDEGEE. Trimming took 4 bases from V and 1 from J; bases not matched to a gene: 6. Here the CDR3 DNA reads TGTGCCAGCAGCCATACAGGGGGCGCTTCCTACGAGCAGTACTTC. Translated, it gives CASSHTGGASYEQYF.

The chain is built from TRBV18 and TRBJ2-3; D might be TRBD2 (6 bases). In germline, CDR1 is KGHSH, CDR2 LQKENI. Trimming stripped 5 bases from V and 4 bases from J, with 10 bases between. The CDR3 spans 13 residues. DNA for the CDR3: TGTGCCAGCTCAGCGGGAACCGCAGATACGCAGTATTTT. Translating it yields CASSAGTADTQYF.

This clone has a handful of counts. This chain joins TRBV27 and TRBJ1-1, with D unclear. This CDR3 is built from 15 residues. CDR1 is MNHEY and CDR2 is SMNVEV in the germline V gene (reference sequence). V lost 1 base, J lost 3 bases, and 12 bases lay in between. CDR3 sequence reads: CASSLYGLVDTEAFF. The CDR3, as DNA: TGTGCCAGCAGTTTATACGGACTAGTGGACACTGAAGCTTTCTTT.

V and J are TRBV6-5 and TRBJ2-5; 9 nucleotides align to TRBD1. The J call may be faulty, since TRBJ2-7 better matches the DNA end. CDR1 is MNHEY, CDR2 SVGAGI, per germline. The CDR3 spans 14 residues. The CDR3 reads CASRPGTGIYEQYF. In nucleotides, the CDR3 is TGTGCCAGCAGGCCCGGGACAGGGATCTACGAGCAGTACTTC.

The CDR3 DNA reads TGTGCCAGCAGTCCCTCGGGGACTGCCCGGGGAGATACGCAGTATTTT. It encodes CASSPSGTARGDTQYF. The chain carries TRBV7-2 and TRBJ2-3; D perhaps matches TRBD2 (6 bases). Germline CDR1 and CDR2: SGHTA and FQGNSA. The CDR3 is 16 amino acids. Trimming removed 6 bases from V and 5 bases from J, with 21 bases in between.

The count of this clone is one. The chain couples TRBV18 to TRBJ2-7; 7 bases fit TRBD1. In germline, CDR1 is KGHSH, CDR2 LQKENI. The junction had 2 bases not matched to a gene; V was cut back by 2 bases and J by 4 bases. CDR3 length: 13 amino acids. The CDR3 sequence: CASSPGTAYEQYF. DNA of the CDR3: TGTGCCAGCTCACCAGGGACAGCATACGAGCAGTACTTC.

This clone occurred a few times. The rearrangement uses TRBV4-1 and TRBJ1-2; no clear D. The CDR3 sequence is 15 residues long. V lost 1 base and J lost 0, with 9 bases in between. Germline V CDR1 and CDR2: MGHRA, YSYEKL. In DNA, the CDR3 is TGCGCCAGCAGCCAAGCCCTTACTGCTAACTATGGCTACACCTTC. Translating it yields CASSQALTANYGYTF.

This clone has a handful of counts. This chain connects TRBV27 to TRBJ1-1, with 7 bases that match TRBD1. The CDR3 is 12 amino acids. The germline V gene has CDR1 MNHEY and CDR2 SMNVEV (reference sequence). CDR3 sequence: CGDRNIHTEAFF. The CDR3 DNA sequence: TGTGGGGACAGAAACATTCACACTGAAGCTTTCTTT.

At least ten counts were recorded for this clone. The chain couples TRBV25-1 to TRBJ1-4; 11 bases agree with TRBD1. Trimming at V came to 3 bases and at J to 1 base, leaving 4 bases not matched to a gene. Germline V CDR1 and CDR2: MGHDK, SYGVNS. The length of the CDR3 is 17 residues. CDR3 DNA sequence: TGTGCCAGCAGTGATCGGGGACAGGGGGTAACTAATGAAAAACTGTTTTTT. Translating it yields CASSDRGQGVTNEKLFF.

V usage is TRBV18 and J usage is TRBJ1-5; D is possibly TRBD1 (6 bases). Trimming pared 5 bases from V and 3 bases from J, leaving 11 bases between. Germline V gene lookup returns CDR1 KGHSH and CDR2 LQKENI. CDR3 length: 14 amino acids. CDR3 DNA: TGTGCCAGCTCATCCACAGGGTTCAATCAGCCCCAGCATTTT. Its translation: CASSSTGFNQPQHF.

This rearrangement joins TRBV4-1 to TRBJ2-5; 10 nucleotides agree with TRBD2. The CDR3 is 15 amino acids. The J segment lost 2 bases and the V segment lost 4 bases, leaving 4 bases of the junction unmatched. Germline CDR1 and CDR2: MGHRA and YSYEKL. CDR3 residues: CASSPGLAVQETQYF. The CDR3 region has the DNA TGCGCCAGCAGCCCCGGACTAGCGGTACAAGAGACCCAGTACTTC.

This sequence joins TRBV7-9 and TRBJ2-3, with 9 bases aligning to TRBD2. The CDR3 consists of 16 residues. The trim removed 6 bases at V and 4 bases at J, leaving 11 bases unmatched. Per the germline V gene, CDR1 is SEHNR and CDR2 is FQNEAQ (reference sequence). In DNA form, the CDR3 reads TGTGCCAGCAGTACTACACTAAGCGGGGGGCCAGATACGCAGTATTTT. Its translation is CASSTTLSGGPDTQYF.

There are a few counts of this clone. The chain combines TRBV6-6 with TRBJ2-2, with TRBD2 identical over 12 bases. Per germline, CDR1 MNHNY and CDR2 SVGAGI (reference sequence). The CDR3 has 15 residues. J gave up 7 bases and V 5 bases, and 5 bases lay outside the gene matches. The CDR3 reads CASSASGRAHGELFF. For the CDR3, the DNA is TGTGCCAGCAGTGCTAGCGGGAGGGCCCACGGGGAGCTGTTTTTT.

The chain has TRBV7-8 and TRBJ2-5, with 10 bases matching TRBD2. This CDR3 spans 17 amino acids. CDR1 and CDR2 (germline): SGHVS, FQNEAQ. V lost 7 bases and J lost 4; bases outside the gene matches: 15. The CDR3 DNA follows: TGTGCCAGCATCCTGAACCCTAGCGGGAGACGGGGAGAGACCCAGTACTTC. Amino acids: CASILNPSGRRGETQYF.

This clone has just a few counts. The CDR3 DNA sequence: TGCGCCAGCAGCTTGGAGGTTTCGGGCGGGGGCTCGGGGGCTTTCTTT. This codes for CASSLEVSGGGSGAFF. The rearrangement links TRBV5-1 to TRBJ1-1; maybe TRBD1 (6 bases). The CDR3 runs 16 residues. With 0 bases removed from V and 11 bases from J, the gap between germline ends came to 23 bases. Germline values: CDR1 SGHRS, CDR2 YFSETQ. Supplemented by reference TRBV5-1 and TRBJ1-1, the full variable domain reads KAGVTQTPRYLIKTRGQQVTLSCSPISGHRSVSWYQQTPGQGLQFLFEYFSETQRNKGNFPGRFSGRQFSNSRSEMNVSTLELGDSALYLCASSLEVSGGGSGAFFGQGTRLTVV.

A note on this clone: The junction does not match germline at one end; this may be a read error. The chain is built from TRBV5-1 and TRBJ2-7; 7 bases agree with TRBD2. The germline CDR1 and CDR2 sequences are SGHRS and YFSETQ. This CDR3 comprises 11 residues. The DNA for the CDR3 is TGCGCCAGCAGCTTGGCCGGGGACTACCACTTC. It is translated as CASSLAGDYHF. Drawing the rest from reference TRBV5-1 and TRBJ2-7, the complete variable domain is KAGVTQTPRYLIKTRGQQVTLSCSPISGHRSVSWYQQTPGQGLQFLFEYFSETQRNKGNFPGRFSGRQFSNSRSEMNVSTLELGDSALYLCASSLAGDYHFGPGTRLTVT.

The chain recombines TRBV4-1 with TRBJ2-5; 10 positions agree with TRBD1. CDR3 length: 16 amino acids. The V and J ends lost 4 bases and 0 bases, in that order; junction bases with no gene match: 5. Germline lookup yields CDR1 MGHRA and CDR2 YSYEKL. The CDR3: CASSLSGQGNQETQYF. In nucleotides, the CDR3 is TGCGCCAGCAGCCTCTCGGGACAGGGGAACCAAGAGACCCAGTACTTC.